This T cell receptor beta chain was documented in a study of molecular identifiers for immune sequencing clone quantification. TCRdb recomputed calls from the PCR reads with MiXCR, one row per CDR3 protein. The table includes about 98,000 distinct CDR3 sequences, 30% to 35% detected once. Each library that profiled naive CD8 cells came from around 20,000 to 990,000 sorted cells with 10%, 30% or 50% RNA. The source is a human donor in good health. Some libraries in this study had Jurkat cell RNA spiked in. Source material: naive CD8+ T cells from blood, with Jurkat cell RNA spiked in. Subset of the sample: FACS-sorted CD8+CD4-CCR7+CD45RA+ naive T cells.

The DNA of the CDR3 is TGTGCCAGCAGTCCCCGAAGCTCCTACGAGCAGTACTTC. Translated, it gives CASSPRSSYEQYF. This rearrangement joins TRBV27 to TRBJ2-7; the D is unclear. V dropped 5 bases and J dropped 0 bases, with 8 bases sitting between them. Germline CDR1 MNHEY, CDR2 SMNVEV (reference sequence). The CDR3 has 13 residues.